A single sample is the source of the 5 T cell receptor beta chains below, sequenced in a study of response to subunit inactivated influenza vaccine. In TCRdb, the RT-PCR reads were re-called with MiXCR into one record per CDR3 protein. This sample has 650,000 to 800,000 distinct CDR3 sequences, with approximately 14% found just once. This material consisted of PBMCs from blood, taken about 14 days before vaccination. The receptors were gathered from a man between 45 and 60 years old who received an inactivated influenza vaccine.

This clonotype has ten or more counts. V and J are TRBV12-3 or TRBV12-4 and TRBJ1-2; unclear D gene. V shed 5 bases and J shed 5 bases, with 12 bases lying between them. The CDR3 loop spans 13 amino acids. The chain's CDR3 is CASSRQRAYGYTF. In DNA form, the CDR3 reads TGTGCCAGCAGTCGGCAAAGGGCGTATGGCTACACCTTC.

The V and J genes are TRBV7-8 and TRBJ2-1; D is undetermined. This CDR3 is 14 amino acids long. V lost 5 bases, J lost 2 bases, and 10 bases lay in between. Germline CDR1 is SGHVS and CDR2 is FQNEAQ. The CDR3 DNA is TGTGCCAGCAGCCCAAAGGTCGCCTACAATGAGCAGTTCTTC. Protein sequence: CASSPKVAYNEQFF.

The CDR3 region has the DNA TGCAGTGCTTCCAGGGAAGGTTCGGTAGAGACCCAGTACTTC. It specifies CSASREGSVETQYF. The V and J genes are TRBV20-1 and TRBJ2-5; TRBD1 might be the D (5 bases). CDR3 length equals 14 residues. Germline CDR1 and CDR2: DFQATT and SNEGSKA (reference sequence). V dropped 5 bases and J dropped 4 bases, with 17 bases sitting between them.

CDR3 in amino acids: CASSLNTPASTDTQYF. In DNA, the CDR3 is TGCGCCAGCAGCCTCAACACCCCCGCGAGCACAGATACGCAGTATTTT. J is TRBJ2-3 and V is TRBV5-1; D unclear. The CDR3 is 16 amino acids. Looked up from germline, CDR1 is SGHRS and CDR2 is YFSETQ. V was shortened by 4 bases and J by 0 bases, with 15 bases between the two germline ends. The variable domain in full, with the rest retrieved from reference TRBV5-1 and TRBJ2-3, is KAGVTQTPRYLIKTRGQQVTLSCSPISGHRSVSWYQQTPGQGLQFLFEYFSETQRNKGNFPGRFSGRQFSNSRSEMNVSTLELGDSALYLCASSLNTPASTDTQYFGPGTRLTVL.

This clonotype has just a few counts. The CDR3 is CASSTGQGDSPLHF. The CDR3 bases are TGCGCCAGCAGTACGGGACAGGGCGATTCACCCCTCCACTTT. This chain joins TRBV5-1 and TRBJ1-6, with 9 positions matching TRBD1. Trimming cost V 5 bases and J 8 bases; bases outside gene matches: 5. Germline loops: CDR1 SGHRS, CDR2 YFSETQ. The CDR3 consists of 14 residues.